These 23 T cell receptor beta chains were all obtained from the same sample, sequenced in a study of blood T cell repertoires in COVID-19. Some clones are missing from TCRdb's copy, which holds only in-frame ones; the method was immunoSEQ multiplex PCR. Of under 110,000 clones in the sample, around 78% were seen once. Sequencing was performed on peripheral blood. The receptors originated from a man older than 75 with COVID-19, enrolled during active disease.

V is TRBV7-9 and J is TRBJ2-3, with 9 bases lining up with TRBD1. The CDR3 contains 15 residues. V gave up 2 bases and J gave up 4 bases; unmatched junction bases: 4. Germline CDR1 is SEHNR and CDR2 is FQNEAQ (reference sequence). The CDR3 protein is CASSLRTGVADTQYF. The CDR3 nucleotides read TGTGCCAGCAGCTTACGGACAGGGGTCGCAGATACGCAGTATTTT.

This sequence joins TRBV7-2 and TRBJ2-3; D possibly corresponds to TRBD1 (6 bases). V was trimmed by 1 base and J by 3 bases, leaving 11 bases between them. Per germline, CDR1 SGHTA and CDR2 FQGNSA. The CDR3 spans 15 residues. CDR3 coding DNA: TGTGCCAGCAGCTTAGGGGGGCAGTTTACAGATACGCAGTATTTT. Its translation: CASSLGGQFTDTQYF.

The chain joins TRBV28 to TRBJ1-6, with 7 bases that match TRBD1. Per the germline V gene, CDR1 is MDHEN and CDR2 is SYDVKM. V lost 5 bases, J lost 14 bases, and 18 bases stayed unmatched. The CDR3 has 16 residues. CDR3 DNA: TGTGCCAGCAGTCCCTCCTCAGAGGGGGCCGGGGGATCCCTCCACTTT. Its translation is CASSPSSEGAGGSLHF.

V is TRBV6-5 and J is TRBJ1-6; D gene ambiguous. CDR1 and CDR2 from the germline V gene are MNHEY and SVGAGI. V was trimmed by 7 bases and J by 8 bases, leaving 12 bases between them. The CDR3 is made up of 13 amino acids. The CDR3 spells CASNGFVDSPLHF. The CDR3 region has the DNA TGTGCCAGCAACGGGTTTGTAGATTCACCCCTCCACTTT.

This clone was counted once. V gene TRBV19 combines with J gene TRBJ2-1; D is unresolved. V was cut by 6 bases and J by 0 bases, with 9 bases left in between. The CDR3 is 14 amino acids. The V gene's germline CDR1 is LNHDA and CDR2 SQIVND (reference sequence). The CDR3 protein is CASRKTHSYNEQFF. DNA of the CDR3: TGTGCCAGTAGAAAGACTCACTCCTACAATGAGCAGTTCTTC.

The V and J genes are TRBV5-1 and TRBJ2-5, with D possibly matching TRBD1 (5 bases). CDR3 length: 17 residues. CDR1 SGHRS and CDR2 YFSETQ come from the germline V gene. Trimming took 0 bases from V and 5 from J, leaving 20 bases between them. In nucleotides, the CDR3 is TGCGCCAGCAGCTTGGCCGGGTCGGGCAGGGTGAGGGAGACCCAGTACTTC. Its protein product is CASSLAGSGRVRETQYF.

The rearrangement uses TRBV30 and TRBJ1-5; D call uncertain. The CDR3 runs 15 residues. The V and J ends lost 0 bases and 4 bases respectively, with 13 bases between them. Germline CDR1 reads GTSNPN; CDR2 reads SVGIG (reference sequence). CDR3 sequence: CAWSVTSHGNQPQHF. CDR3 sequence (DNA): TGTGCCTGGAGTGTTACCTCACATGGTAATCAGCCCCAGCATTTT.

The V and J genes are TRBV11-2 and TRBJ2-3; D gene unclear. The CDR3 is 14 amino acids. Germline-derived CDR1 and CDR2 are SGHAT and FQNNGV. V was trimmed by 1 base and J by 0 bases, leaving 5 bases between them. The CDR3 reads CASSLVFSTDTQYF. Here the CDR3 DNA reads TGTGCCAGCAGCTTAGTATTTAGCACAGATACGCAGTATTTT.

This clone was found once. The chain couples TRBV6-2 or TRBV6-3 to TRBJ2-7; 10 nucleotides agree with TRBD2. V dropped 6 bases and J dropped 6; count of bases not matched to a gene: 2. The CDR3 has 12 amino acids. Looked up from germline, CDR1 is MNHEY and CDR2 is SVGEGT. CDR3 in amino acids: CASSRTSGEQYF. For the CDR3, the DNA is TGTGCCAGCAGCCGGACTAGCGGCGAGCAGTACTTC.

The chain combines TRBV18 with TRBJ2-3; D gene ambiguous. Trimming cost V 5 bases and J 2 bases, with 5 bases left between them. Germline CDR1 reads KGHSH; CDR2 reads LQKENI. This CDR3 contains 12 residues. CDR3 DNA sequence: TGTGCCAGCTCAGCCTACACAGATACGCAGTATTTT. Its translation: CASSAYTDTQYF.

This chain joins TRBV29-1 and TRBJ1-5, with D unresolved. The CDR3 sequence is 12 residues long. The ends were cut back, 6 bases at V and 3 bases at J, with 9 bases in the middle. Per germline, CDR1 SQVTM and CDR2 ANQGSEA. The CDR3 coding sequence is TGCAGCGTAGGACTGAACAATCAGCCCCAGCATTTT. Encoded protein: CSVGLNNQPQHF.

By sample fraction, this clone is medium-sized. The chain uses TRBV12-3 or TRBV12-4 and TRBJ2-7; 8 nucleotides line up with TRBD1. The CDR3 sequence is 13 residues long. V trimming: 5 bases; J trimming: 3 bases; junction bases outside the gene matches: 3. The CDR3 region has the DNA TGTGCCAGCAGTACGGACAGGGTCTACGAGCAGTACTTC. Its protein is CASSTDRVYEQYF.

This chain uses TRBV11-2 with TRBJ2-2, with 8 positions matching TRBD2. Looked up from germline, CDR1 is SGHAT and CDR2 is FQNNGV. V was pared by 8 bases and J by 5 bases, with 10 bases of the junction left unmatched. CDR3 size: 15 residues. The CDR3 sequence: CASVRSGKRTGELFF. The CDR3 DNA reads as TGTGCCAGCGTCCGTAGCGGGAAGCGGACCGGGGAGCTGTTTTTT.

The chain employs TRBV11-3 and TRBJ2-7; possibly TRBD2 for D (6 bases). Germline loops: CDR1 SGHNT, CDR2 YENEEA. V was trimmed by 1 base and J by 3 bases, leaving 13 bases between them. This CDR3 has 15 residues. The CDR3 nucleotides read TGTGCCAGCAGCTTAGGGAGGGGAACCGACTACGAGCAGTACTTC. Translation gives CASSLGRGTDYEQYF.

This rearrangement joins TRBV7-2 to TRBJ1-1, with D uncertain. V lost 5 bases to trimming and J lost 1 base, with 11 bases between them. Germline CDR1 SGHTA, CDR2 FQGNSA. The CDR3 totals 14 residues. The DNA of the CDR3 is TGTGCCAGCAGCCCGCGGGCCACGAACACTGAAGCTTTCTTT. Protein product: CASSPRATNTEAFF.

This chain joins TRBV18 and TRBJ2-7; 12 bases are shared with TRBD2. CDR3 size: 15 residues. Germline values: CDR1 KGHSH, CDR2 LQKENI. The trim removed 2 bases at V and 6 bases at J, leaving 5 bases unmatched. CDR3: CASSPRLAGASEQYF. DNA for the CDR3: TGTGCCAGCTCACCAAGACTAGCGGGAGCTTCCGAGCAGTACTTC.

The chain uses TRBV27 and TRBJ2-2; unclear D gene. The CDR3 runs 14 residues. V shed 6 bases and J shed 8 bases, with 16 bases lying between them. The germline V gene encodes CDR1 MNHEY and CDR2 SMNVEV (reference sequence). As DNA, the CDR3 is TGTGCCAGCAGCACAGACCCGCAGTATGGGGAGCTGTTTTTT. This translates into CASSTDPQYGELFF.

The chain is built from TRBV27 and TRBJ2-5, with TRBD2 matching over 7 bases. Germline assignment: CDR1 MNHEY and CDR2 SMNVEV (reference sequence). V trimming: 6 bases; J trimming: 1 base; junction bases outside the gene matches: 5. The CDR3 has 14 residues. In DNA form, the CDR3 reads TGTGCCAGCAGAGGACTAGGAACCCAAGAGACCCAGTACTTC. Translation gives CASRGLGTQETQYF.

CDR3 nucleotide sequence: TGCGCCAGCAGCTTGCTCTCCGGGGAGCTGTTTTTT. Its protein product is CASSLLSGELFF. This sequence joins TRBV5-1 and TRBJ2-2; D remains unclear. The CDR3 extends over 12 amino acids. V was shortened by 1 base and J by 6 bases, with 4 bases between the two germline ends. Germline CDR1 reads SGHRS; CDR2 reads YFSETQ.

This chain links TRBV7-2 with TRBJ1-2, with 7 bases fitting TRBD1. CDR1 is SGHTA, CDR2 FQGNSA, per germline. The CDR3 has 14 amino acids. The junction had 1 base not matched to a gene; V was cut back by 1 base and J by 2 bases. CDR3 nucleotides: TGTGCCAGCAGCTTAGTAGGGGGCAACTATGGCTACACCTTC. Translated, it gives CASSLVGGNYGYTF.

V and J are TRBV21-1 and TRBJ2-7; no DNA check was done on the table's D call, TRBD1. TRBV21-1 is labeled a pseudogene. The CDR3 is 14 residues long. As DNA, the CDR3 is TGTGCCAGCAGCAAATCATTGACAGGGTACGAGCAGTACTTC. Protein sequence: CASSKSLTGYEQYF.

This rearrangement joins TRBV28 to TRBJ2-3; 8 bases fit TRBD1. In germline, CDR1 is MDHEN, CDR2 SYDVKM. The trim removed 4 bases at V and 8 bases at J, leaving 11 bases unmatched. The CDR3 runs to 15 residues. CDR3 sequence: CASSSYRGNRGTQYF. The CDR3 DNA sequence: TGTGCCAGCAGTTCCTACAGGGGGAATCGCGGTACGCAGTATTTT. The full variable domain, completed using reference TRBV28 and TRBJ2-3, is DVKVTQSSRYLVKRTGEKVFLECVQDMDHENMFWYRQDPGLGLRLIYFSYDVKMKEKGDIPEGYSVSREKKERFSLILESASTNQTSMYLCASSSYRGNRGTQYFGPGTRLTVL.

This sequence joins TRBV28 and TRBJ2-5, with TRBD2 as a possible D gene (6 bases). CDR1 MDHEN and CDR2 SYDVKM come from the germline V gene. This CDR3 has 13 amino acids. Trimming cost V 3 bases and J 5 bases, with 10 bases left between them. CDR3 DNA: TGTGCCAGCAGTTTCGGGGGAGCGGAGACCCAGTACTTC. Its translation: CASSFGGAETQYF. Combining the CDR3 with reference TRBV28 and TRBJ2-5 gives the whole variable domain DVKVTQSSRYLVKRTGEKVFLECVQDMDHENMFWYRQDPGLGLRLIYFSYDVKMKEKGDIPEGYSVSREKKERFSLILESASTNQTSMYLCASSFGGAETQYFGPGTRLLVL.